This T cell receptor beta chain appears in the sequencing data of a study of blood T cell repertoires in COVID-19. In the source study's methods: Scientists estimated how many nucleated cells there were by amplifying reference gene primers. Produced via immunoSEQ multiplex PCR; TCRdb's table is partial and in-frame only. V, J and clone size are taken as reported in that table, and D and trimming were inferred from the DNA itself. The sample contains 110,000 to 150,000 clones, approximately 91% of which appear only once. The CDR3 loop spans 15 amino acids. Germline loops: CDR1 SGHAT, CDR2 FQNNGV. Trimming removed 1 base from V and 6 bases from J, with 16 bases in between.

This chain connects TRBV11-2 to TRBJ2-7; D call uncertain. The clonotype was recovered from a man between 45 and 60 years old with active or convalescent COVID-19. Sequences were obtained from peripheral blood. CDR3 DNA: TGTGCCAGCAGCTTAGTGCGAGGCGTTGTGAGCGAGCAGTACTTC. Amino acids: CASSLVRGVVSEQYF.